This record covers a single T cell receptor (beta chain). Its antigen remains unidentified. CDR1 is MDHEN, CDR2 SYDVKM, per germline. With 4 bases clipped from V and 8 bases from J, the junction kept 8 bases outside the gene matches. The CDR3 runs to 15 residues. The sample comes from a study of OX40 agonist ivuxolimab in advanced cancers. On the study more broadly: Two cutaneous melanoma patients and one hepatocellular carcinoma patient, three in all, had partial responses. Study results and caveats: Some nonresponders additionally presented with little normalized T-cell clonal expansion. Antigen specificity was not determined for the expanded peripheral T cells. At doses 0.1 to 3.0 mg/kg, CD4+ and CD8+ clones expanded.

The assay was immunoSEQ multiplex PCR, and TCRdb's table has in-frame clones only and misses some. The table records 71,000 or so clones, around 83% of them present only once. Material: CD4+ or CD8+ T cells sorted from blood, obtained in a trial of the OX40 agonist ivuxolimab. This clonotype was obtained from an adult with an advanced solid tumor such as melanoma, head and neck, liver or kidney cancer. The V gene is TRBV28, the J gene TRBJ2-1, with 10 nucleotides matching TRBD2. This CDR3 reads CASSSPGTSDYEQFF. CDR3 bases: TGTGCCAGCAGTTCACCCGGGACTAGCGACTATGAGCAGTTCTTC.